This entry features one TCR beta chain sequence. This sample was included in a study of blood T cells in healthy people across ages. Study background: Template-switching capture recovered about one barcoded beta molecule per two T cells.

For the second PCR, which ran for roughly 6 to 12 cycles, a sample-barcoded 5' primer and a J-beta primer mix were used. Every single cDNA molecule received a tag from a template-switch adaptor with 12 random nucleotides. A single record per CDR3 protein comes from TCRdb applying MiXCR to the 5' RACE reads. Here the sample spans about 510,000 distinct CDR3 sequences, about a quarter being singletons. Researchers collected 7.5 to 10 milliliters of peripheral blood from every single donor. The CDR3 length is 15 residues. Trimming left V 3 bases short and J 0 bases short, with 6 bases between. Per the germline V gene, CDR1 is SGHVS and CDR2 is FNYEAQ. These same records also appear under a second study, on T cells of mothers and their children. Per that paper: Three healthy Caucasian mothers, along with their six children, were the donors.

The sample consisted of blood. The sequence was collected from a boy between 2 and 10 years old in good health. The genes are TRBV7-6 and TRBJ2-6, with D unresolved. The CDR3 reads CASSFRRSGANVLTF. CDR3 in DNA: TGTGCCAGCAGCTTTAGGCGCTCTGGGGCCAACGTCCTGACTTTC. Full variable domain (remainder filled in from reference TRBV7-6 and TRBJ2-6): GAGVSQSPRYKVTKRGQDVALRCDPISGHVSLYWYRQALGQGPEFLTYFNYEAQQDKSGLPNDRFSAERPEGSISTLTIQRTEQRDSAMYRCASSFRRSGANVLTFGAGSRLTVL.